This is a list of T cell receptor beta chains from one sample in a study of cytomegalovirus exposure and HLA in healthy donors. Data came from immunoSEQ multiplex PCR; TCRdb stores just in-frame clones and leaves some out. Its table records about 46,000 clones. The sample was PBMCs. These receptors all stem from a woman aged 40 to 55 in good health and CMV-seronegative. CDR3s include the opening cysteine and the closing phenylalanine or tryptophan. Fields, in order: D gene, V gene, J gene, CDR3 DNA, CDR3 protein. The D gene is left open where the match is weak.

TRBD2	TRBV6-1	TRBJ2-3	TGTGCCAGCAGTGAAGGGACTAGCGTAGATACGCAGTATTTT	CASSEGTSVDTQYF
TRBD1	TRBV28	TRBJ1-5	TGTGCCAGCAGACTCAACTCAGGGGGCGCAGGCCAGCCCCAGCATTTT	CASRLNSGGAGQPQHF
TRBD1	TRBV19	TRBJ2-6	TGTGCCAGTAGTTTTCCAGGGGGATCCTGGTCTGGGGCCAACGTCCTGACTTTC	CASSFPGGSWSGANVLTF
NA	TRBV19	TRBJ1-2	TGTGCCAGTAGTATGAGAGCTAACTATGGCTACACCTTC	CASSMRANYGYTF
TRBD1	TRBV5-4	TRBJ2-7	TGTGCCAGCAGCCTGGGGACAGGACCCAGCTCCTACGAGCAGTACTTC	CASSLGTGPSSYEQYF
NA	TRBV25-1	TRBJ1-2	TGTGCCAGCAGTGCTCCGGGACTCCGGGCGGAGGGCTACACCTTC	CASSAPGLRAEGYTF
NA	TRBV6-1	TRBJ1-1	TGTGCCAGCAGTGCCCAGACAGTGAACACTGAAGCTTTCTTT	CASSAQTVNTEAFF
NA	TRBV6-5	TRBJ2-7	TGTGCCAGCAGGAGGGACACCCGCTCCTACGAGCAGTACTTC	CASRRDTRSYEQYF
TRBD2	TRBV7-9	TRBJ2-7	TGTGCCAGCAGCAGATCTAGCGGGAGCGGCTCCTACGAGCAGTACTTC	CASSRSSGSGSYEQYF
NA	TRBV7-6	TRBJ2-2	TGTGCCAGCAGCTCAACAGGGGCGGGAAGCACCGGGGAGCTGTTTTTT	CASSSTGAGSTGELFF
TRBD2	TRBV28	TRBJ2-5	TGTGCCAGCCGGGAGGGCCAGGGAGAGACCCAGTACTTC	CASREGQGETQYF
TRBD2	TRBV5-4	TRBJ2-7	TGTGCCAGCAGCCTAGCGGGAGGGAGTAACGAGCAGTACTTC	CASSLAGGSNEQYF
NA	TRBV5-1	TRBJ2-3	TGCGCCAGCAGCCAACTTTCTAGCACAGATACGCAGTATTTT	CASSQLSSTDTQYF
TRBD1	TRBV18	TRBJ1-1	TGTGCCAGCTCATGGGACAGGCCTAACACTGAAGCTTTCTTT	CASSWDRPNTEAFF
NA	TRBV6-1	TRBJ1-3	TGTGCCAGCGGAGGGAACTCTGGAAACACCATATATTTT	CASGGNSGNTIYF
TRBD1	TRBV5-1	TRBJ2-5	TGCGCCAGCAGCGAGGACAGGGCTGGCGAGACCCAGTACTTC	CASSEDRAGETQYF
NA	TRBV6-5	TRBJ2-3	TGTGCCAGCAGTCCTCACCCCCAGACAGATACGCAGTATTTT	CASSPHPQTDTQYF
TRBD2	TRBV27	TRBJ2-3	TGTGCCAGCAGTTTTCCCGGACTAGCGGGGGCAGATACGCAGTATTTT	CASSFPGLAGADTQYF
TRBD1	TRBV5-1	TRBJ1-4	TGCGCCAGCAGCAAGGACAGGGCAGCAACTAATGAAAAACTGTTTTTT	CASSKDRAATNEKLFF
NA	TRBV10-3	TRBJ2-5	TGTGCCATCAGCGGGACATCGCAAGAGACCCAGTACTTC	CAISGTSQETQYF
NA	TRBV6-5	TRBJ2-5	TGTGCCAGCAGTTACTCAAGGGGGAGGGGAGAGACCCAGTACTTC	CASSYSRGRGETQYF
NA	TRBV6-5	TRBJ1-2	TGTGCCAGCAGCCTCACCTGGGACTCAGTCTATGGCTACACCTTC	CASSLTWDSVYGYTF
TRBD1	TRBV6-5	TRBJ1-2	TGTGCCAGCAGGGGGACAGGCCCTAACTATGGCTACACCTTC	CASRGTGPNYGYTF
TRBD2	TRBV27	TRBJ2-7	TGTGCCAGCAGTTTATGGGGCGGGAGGGAGCTCTACGAGCAGTACTTC	CASSLWGGRELYEQYF
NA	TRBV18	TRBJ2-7	TGTGCCAGCTCATCCTACAGGGCGACCTACTACGAGCAGTACTTC	CASSSYRATYYEQYF
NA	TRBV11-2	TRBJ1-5	TGTGCCAGCAGCTTAATGAGCCAGCATTTT	CASSLMSQHF
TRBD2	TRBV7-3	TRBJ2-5	TGTGCCAGCAGCCCCAGGACTAGCGGGGGGACCTGCCAAGAGACCCAGTACTTC	CASSPRTSGGTCQETQYF
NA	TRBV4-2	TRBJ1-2	TGTGCCAGCAGCCAAGATCTCCTCGGACAGTTAGCTAACTATGGCTACACCTTC	CASSQDLLGQLANYGYTF
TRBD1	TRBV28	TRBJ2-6	TGTGCCAGCAGTTTATTAGGGGGACAGGCCGGGGCCAACGTCCTGACTTTC	CASSLLGGQAGANVLTF
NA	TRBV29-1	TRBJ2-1	TGCAGCGTTAAGGGGGGGCGGGGGAACAATGAGCAGTTCTTC	CSVKGGRGNNEQFF
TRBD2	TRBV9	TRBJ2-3	TGTGCCAGCAGCATCCGACTAGCGGGAGATAGAGATACGCAGTATTTT	CASSIRLAGDRDTQYF
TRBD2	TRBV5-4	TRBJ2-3	TGTGCCAGCAGCCGCGCCAGGACTAGCGGGAGGGCAAGAACAGATACGCAGTATTTT	CASSRARTSGRARTDTQYF
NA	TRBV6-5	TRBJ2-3	TGTGCCAGCAGTTCGGAGGGAGATACGCAGTATTTT	CASSSEGDTQYF
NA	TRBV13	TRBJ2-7	TGTGCCAGCAGCTATCGTGGGGGGAGCGCCTACGAGCAGTACTTC	CASSYRGGSAYEQYF
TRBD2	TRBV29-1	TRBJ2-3	TGCGGGCTAGCGGGAGAGGTGAGCACAGATACGCAGTATTTT	CGLAGEVSTDTQYF
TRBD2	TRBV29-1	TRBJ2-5	TGCAGCGTTCGCGGACTAGCGGGAGATGGAGAGACCCAGTACTTC	CSVRGLAGDGETQYF
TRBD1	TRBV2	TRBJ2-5	TGTGCCAGCAGGCGACAGGGGGCCCAGTACTTC	CASRRQGAQYF
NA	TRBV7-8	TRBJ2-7	TGTGCCAGCAGGCATTCAGAACAGGGTTTCGAGCAGTACTTC	CASRHSEQGFEQYF
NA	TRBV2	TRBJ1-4	TGTGCCAGCACGATCAGCCTCGGCGGGGAAAAACTGTTTTTT	CASTISLGGEKLFF
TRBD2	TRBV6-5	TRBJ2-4	TGTGCCAGCAGTTCACGGACTAGCGGGGAAAACATTCAGTACTTC	CASSSRTSGENIQYF
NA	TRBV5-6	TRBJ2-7	TGTGCCAGCAGCTCCAACTACGAGCAGTACTTC	CASSSNYEQYF
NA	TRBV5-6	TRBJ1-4	TGTGCCAGCAGCCCGGAAGGGGTTAATGAAAAACTGTTTTTT	CASSPEGVNEKLFF
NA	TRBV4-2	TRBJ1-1	TGTGCCAGCAGCCCACCTTGGGGGGATTGGAACACTGAAGCTTTCTTT	CASSPPWGDWNTEAFF
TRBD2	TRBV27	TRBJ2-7	TGTGCCAGCAGTCCTAGGACTAGCGCGATCTCCTACGAGCAGTACTTC	CASSPRTSAISYEQYF
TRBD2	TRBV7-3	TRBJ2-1	TGTGCCAGCAGCTCCGAGACTAGCGGACACACCTACAATGAGCAGTTCTTC	CASSSETSGHTYNEQFF
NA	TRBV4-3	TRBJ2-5	TGCGCCAGCAGCCAACTGATTAGCAGTCGTCAAGAGACCCAGTACTTC	CASSQLISSRQETQYF
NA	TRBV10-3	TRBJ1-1	TGTGCCATCAGTGAATTCGATCAGGAGAACACTGAAGCTTTCTTT	CAISEFDQENTEAFF
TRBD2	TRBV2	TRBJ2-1	TGTGCCAGCAGTGAAGGAACTAGCGGGAGAAGAGATGAGCAGTTCTTC	CASSEGTSGRRDEQFF
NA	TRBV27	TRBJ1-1	TGTGCCAGCAGTACCTTAAGGGGGGGCGGAACTGAAGCTTTCTTT	CASSTLRGGGTEAFF
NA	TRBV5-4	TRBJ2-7	TGTGCCAGCAGCTTGGAGGGAGGCCCGGGTGAGCAGTACTTC	CASSLEGGPGEQYF
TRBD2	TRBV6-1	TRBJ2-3	TGTGCCAGCAGTGACCCATCGGCTAGCGGGAGTACAGATACGCAGTATTTT	CASSDPSASGSTDTQYF
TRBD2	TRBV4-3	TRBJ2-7	TGCGCCAGCAGCCAAGAACTAGCGGGAACCTACGAGCAGTACTTC	CASSQELAGTYEQYF
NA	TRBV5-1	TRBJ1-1	TGCGCCAGCAGCGGGGACATGAACACTGAAGCTTTCTTT	CASSGDMNTEAFF
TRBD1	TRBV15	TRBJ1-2	TGTGCCACCAGCAGAGATTACGCGACAGGGAAAGGCTACACCTTC	CATSRDYATGKGYTF
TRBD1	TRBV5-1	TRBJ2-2	TGCGCCAGCACCCTCGCCGGGACAGGAAACACCGGGGAGCTGTTTTTT	CASTLAGTGNTGELFF
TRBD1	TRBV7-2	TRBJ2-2	TGTGCCAGCAGCTCGAGACAGGGCGGGGAGCTGTTTTTT	CASSSRQGGELFF
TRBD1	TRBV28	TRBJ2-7	TGTGCCAGCAGCTCGGGGTGGACAGGGGGCTCCTACGAGCAGTACTTC	CASSSGWTGGSYEQYF
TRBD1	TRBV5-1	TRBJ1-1	TGCGCCAGCAGCCGACAGGGGGCTGACACTGAAGCTTTCTTT	CASSRQGADTEAFF
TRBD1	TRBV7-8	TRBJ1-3	TGTGCCAGCAGCCCACAGGGGTCTGGAAACACCATATATTTT	CASSPQGSGNTIYF
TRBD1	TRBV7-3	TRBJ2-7	TGTGCCAGCAGCCTTTCCGCGGGACAGGGGTACGAGCAGTACTTC	CASSLSAGQGYEQYF